This TCR beta chain was profiled in a study of blood T cell repertoires in COVID-19. Study background: Italy, Spain and the United States were the sources of the convalescent and acute COVID-19 samples. Sample material is recorded as cDNA or gDNA derived from T cells, B-cell-depleted T cells, or PBMCs.

Germline V lookup: CDR1 SEHNR, CDR2 FQNEAQ (reference sequence). V was cut by 2 bases and J by 4 bases, with 21 bases left in between. The CDR3 loop spans 18 amino acids. Original methodology: The assay estimated nucleated cells by amplifying reference gene primers. Using immunoSEQ multiplex PCR, the repertoire was profiled, and TCRdb retains in-frame clones only, with some absent. The V and J calls and clone size are taken from that table; D and trimming were inferred from the DNA. The sample shows roughly 700,000 clones, about 87% of them seen only once. This TCR was sampled from a woman between 18 and 30 years old with acute or convalescent COVID-19. The V gene is TRBV7-9, the J gene TRBJ1-3; no reliable D call. Sequenced input: peripheral blood. Here the CDR3 reads CASSLLGGLLLSGNTIYF. CDR3 bases: TGTGCCAGCAGCTTATTAGGCGGCTTGTTACTCTCCGGAAACACCATATATTTT.